The clone carrying this TCR beta chain is judged medium-sized. Its antigen is unknown. These data are taken from a study of liver allograft versus peripheral blood T cells. The overall study: Within transplanted livers, the T cell receptor repertoires were examined and compared against the repertoires present in the peripheral blood of liver transplant recipients.

TCRdb re-derived calls from the reads in MiXCR, one entry per CDR3 protein. The repertoire holds about 13,000 distinct CDR3 sequences, with around 18% as singletons. The CDR3 runs 13 residues. Between the trimmed V and J ends, which lost 0 bases and 8 bases, there was a span of 10 bases. The V gene's germline CDR1 is MNHEY and CDR2 SVGAGI. General study results and limits: Reportedly, the T cell receptor repertoires present inside liver allografts differed from those in peripheral blood.

The clonotype was recovered from a human patient who had a liver transplant. Some T cells may be transferred from the graft donor. The chain uses TRBV6-5 and TRBJ1-2, with D hard to call. CDR3: CASSYSGIRGYTF. CDR3 nucleotides: TGTGCCAGCAGTTACTCAGGGATAAGGGGCTACACCTTC.